These T cell receptor beta chains were read from a single sample in a study of T cell repertoires in cytomegalovirus infection. TCRdb itself ran the reads through MiXCR, one entry per CDR3 protein. In the table there are some 100,000 distinct CDR3 sequences, around 22% of which are singletons. The sequencing input was CD8+ T cells from PBMCs. The receptors were sampled from a human donor in good health (CMV status not recorded). Some clones in this sample may be carry-over from other donors' samples. Each CDR3 is given with its conserved first and last residue. The order of the fields is J gene, CDR3 length, D gene, clone size, V gene, CDR3 DNA, CDR3 protein. D genes are given only for firm matches. Only part of the rows carry a size: once, few, many, or a class if the clone is expanded.

j_gene: TRBJ1-2; len: 15; d_gene: NA; abundance: NA; v_gene: TRBV5-6; CDR3nt: TGTGCCAGCAGGCCCCCAACAGGGCTGGCCTATGGCTACACCTTC; CDR3aa: CASRPPTGLAYGYTF
j_gene: TRBJ2-7; len: 14; d_gene: NA; abundance: NA; v_gene: TRBV19; CDR3nt: TGTGCCAGTAGTACCCCCGGGAACCCCTACGAGCAGTACTTC; CDR3aa: CASSTPGNPYEQYF
j_gene: TRBJ2-7; len: 10; d_gene: NA; abundance: few; v_gene: TRBV6-2/TRBV6-3; CDR3nt: TGTGCCAGCGGCGCCTACGAGCAGTACTTC; CDR3aa: CASGAYEQYF
j_gene: TRBJ2-1; len: 14; d_gene: NA; abundance: NA; v_gene: TRBV27; CDR3nt: TGTGCCAGCAGTACTAGCTTCCACTACAATGAGCAGTTCTTC; CDR3aa: CASSTSFHYNEQFF
j_gene: TRBJ2-7; len: 15; d_gene: NA; abundance: NA; v_gene: TRBV11-1; CDR3nt: TGTGCCAGCAGCTCCATCGGACACAACTCCTACGAGCAGTACTTC; CDR3aa: CASSSIGHNSYEQYF
j_gene: TRBJ1-4; len: 16; d_gene: NA; abundance: NA; v_gene: TRBV13; CDR3nt: TGTGCCAGCAGCTCCACGGACGGTTCAACTAATGAAAAACTGTTTTTT; CDR3aa: CASSSTDGSTNEKLFF
j_gene: TRBJ2-3; len: 13; d_gene: NA; abundance: many; v_gene: TRBV5-6; CDR3nt: TGTGCCAGCAGCTACGCAAGTCTGGATACGCAGTATTTT; CDR3aa: CASSYASLDTQYF
j_gene: TRBJ2-6; len: 16; d_gene: NA; abundance: many; v_gene: TRBV7-8; CDR3nt: TGTGCCAGCAGCCAGGGACTTCTCTCTGGGGCCAACGTCCTGACTTTC; CDR3aa: CASSQGLLSGANVLTF
j_gene: TRBJ2-6; len: 17; d_gene: TRBD2; abundance: NA; v_gene: TRBV2; CDR3nt: TGTGCCAGCAGAGCCGGGACTACCCCCTCTGGGGCCAACGTCCTGACTTTC; CDR3aa: CASRAGTTPSGANVLTF
j_gene: TRBJ2-2; len: 15; d_gene: TRBD1; abundance: NA; v_gene: TRBV5-1; CDR3nt: TGCGCCAGCAGTTGGACAGGGGGCGACACCGGGGAGCTGTTTTTT; CDR3aa: CASSWTGGDTGELFF
j_gene: TRBJ2-3; len: 16; d_gene: TRBD2; abundance: once; v_gene: TRBV28; CDR3nt: TGTGCCAGCAGCCGCGGGACTAGCGGGGGTTCAGATACGCAGTATTTT; CDR3aa: CASSRGTSGGSDTQYF
j_gene: TRBJ2-3; len: 13; d_gene: NA; abundance: NA; v_gene: TRBV10-1; CDR3nt: TGCGCCAGCAGTGAGCCGAACACAGATACGCAGTATTTT; CDR3aa: CASSEPNTDTQYF
j_gene: TRBJ2-2; len: 15; d_gene: NA; abundance: NA; v_gene: TRBV6-5; CDR3nt: TGTGCCAGCAGTTACTCGACCAGCCTCGGCGGGGAGCTGTTTTTT; CDR3aa: CASSYSTSLGGELFF
j_gene: TRBJ2-7; len: 19; d_gene: NA; abundance: few; v_gene: TRBV19; CDR3nt: TGTGCCAGTAGTATACTTCCTCAAACCCCAGGTGCCAGCTCCTACGAGCAGTACTTC; CDR3aa: CASSILPQTPGASSYEQYF
j_gene: TRBJ2-5; len: 13; d_gene: TRBD2; abundance: few; v_gene: TRBV7-2; CDR3nt: TGTGCCAGCAGCTTGCGGGAGGGGGAGACCCAGTACTTC; CDR3aa: CASSLREGETQYF
j_gene: TRBJ2-1; len: 12; d_gene: NA; abundance: few; v_gene: TRBV7-9; CDR3nt: TGTGCCAGCCGCGACAGATACAATGAGCAGTTCTTC; CDR3aa: CASRDRYNEQFF
j_gene: TRBJ2-1; len: 16; d_gene: NA; abundance: many; v_gene: TRBV7-6; CDR3nt: TGTGCCAGCAGCTCAGGAGAGGGTGGGGGGTACAATGAGCAGTTCTTC; CDR3aa: CASSSGEGGGYNEQFF
j_gene: TRBJ2-7; len: 11; d_gene: TRBD2; abundance: NA; v_gene: TRBV28; CDR3nt: TGTGCCAGCAGAGACGGGGGGGAGCAGTACTTC; CDR3aa: CASRDGGEQYF
j_gene: TRBJ2-3; len: 14; d_gene: NA; abundance: many; v_gene: TRBV7-9; CDR3nt: TGTGCCAGCAGACCCCCACGGGGGACAGATACGCAGTATTTT; CDR3aa: CASRPPRGTDTQYF
j_gene: TRBJ2-7; len: 12; d_gene: NA; abundance: few; v_gene: TRBV27; CDR3nt: TGTGCCAGCAGTTCAACTTCCTACGAGCAGTACTTC; CDR3aa: CASSSTSYEQYF
j_gene: TRBJ1-1; len: 14; d_gene: TRBD1; abundance: few; v_gene: TRBV7-9; CDR3nt: TGTGCCAGCAGGGACAGGGCAATGAACACTGAAGCTTTCTTT; CDR3aa: CASRDRAMNTEAFF
j_gene: TRBJ2-5; len: 10; d_gene: NA; abundance: few; v_gene: TRBV7-9; CDR3nt: TGTGCCAGCGGCCGAGAGACCCAGTACTTC; CDR3aa: CASGRETQYF
j_gene: TRBJ1-4; len: 17; d_gene: TRBD1; abundance: few; v_gene: TRBV7-8; CDR3nt: TGTGCCAGCAGCCTTGAAGCTTCCGGGACAGGGCTGGAAAAACTGTTTTTT; CDR3aa: CASSLEASGTGLEKLFF